This T cell receptor beta chain was documented in a study of T cell repertoires in cytomegalovirus infection. General study points: The study found HLA-C-restricted CMV-specific TCR beta clonotypes dominating the ex vivo response.

Germline-derived CDR1 and CDR2 are SGHVS and FQNEAQ. With 0 bases clipped from V and 7 bases from J, the junction kept 5 bases outside the gene matches. The CDR3 extends over 16 amino acids. A word on this clonotype: The target antigen is unknown.

TCRdb called the reads again in MiXCR, with one record for every CDR3 protein. The sample contains more than 75,000 distinct CDR3 sequences, over 25% of which appear only once. The V call is TRBV7-8, the J call TRBJ2-1, with TRBD1 matching over 11 bases. This specimen was CD8+ T cells from cultured PBMCs, taken from culture after CMV antigen stimulation. This clonotype was sampled from a human donor in good health (CMV status not recorded). Some clones in this sample may be carry-over from other donors' samples. CDR3 sequence reads: CASSLAWTGGENEQFF. DNA of the CDR3: TGTGCCAGCAGCTTAGCATGGACAGGGGGCGAGAATGAGCAGTTCTTC.